Shown below are 16 T cell receptor beta chains from a single sample sequenced in a study of shared clonotypes between healthy human individuals. Using immunoSEQ multiplex PCR, the repertoire was profiled, and TCRdb retains in-frame clones only, with some absent. The sample shows about 1.5 million clones, 95% to 99% of them seen only once. Material: naive CD4+ T cells sorted from blood. Subset here: CD45RA+ positively selected. Every receptor here comes from a man aged 25 to 40 in good health.

The chain employs TRBV7-9 and TRBJ2-1, with TRBD1 as a possible D gene (6 bases). Germline values: CDR1 SEHNR, CDR2 FQNEAQ (reference sequence). The germline V and J ends were trimmed by 2 bases and 6 bases, with 14 bases remaining between them. The CDR3 consists of 15 residues. The CDR3 DNA is TGTGCCAGCAGCTTATGGGACACGTTTCTCAATGAGCAGTTCTTC. This translates into CASSLWDTFLNEQFF.

This clone was seen a single time. Other DNA sequences in the same sample also yield this CDR3. The rearrangement uses TRBV5-4 and TRBJ2-7; possible D gene TRBD2, 5 bases. Per the germline V gene, CDR1 is SGHNT and CDR2 is YYREEE (reference sequence). V was pared by 4 bases and J by 0 bases, with 14 bases between. This CDR3 spans 15 amino acids. CDR3 in DNA: TGTGCCAGCAGCCCGGCGGGCCTGAGCTCCTACGAGCAGTACTTC. Its protein is CASSPAGLSSYEQYF.

This chain connects TRBV28 to TRBJ2-1; the match to TRBD2 covers 13 bases. Germline values: CDR1 MDHEN, CDR2 SYDVKM. V gave up 4 bases and J gave up 9 bases; unmatched junction bases: 15. CDR3 length equals 18 residues. The CDR3 here is CASSSLKGLAGVISEQFF. The CDR3 DNA reads as TGTGCCAGCAGTTCCTTGAAAGGACTAGCGGGAGTCATTAGTGAGCAGTTCTTC.

The chain links TRBV11-2 to TRBJ2-7, with D possibly being TRBD1 (5 bases). Germline lookup yields CDR1 SGHAT and CDR2 FQNNGV. The CDR3 has 14 residues. Trimming stripped 5 bases from V and 1 base from J, with 12 bases between. The CDR3 spells CASSAATASYEQYF. DNA for the CDR3: TGTGCCAGCAGCGCCGCGACAGCTTCCTACGAGCAGTACTTC.

This clone has only one observation. V is TRBV7-2 and J is TRBJ1-4, with 9 bases aligning to TRBD1. With 4 bases clipped from V and 10 bases from J, the junction kept 7 bases outside the gene matches. CDR3 size: 14 residues. In germline, CDR1 is SGHTA, CDR2 FQGNSA. The DNA of the CDR3 is TGTGCCAGCAGCTCGGGTGGACAGGGGCGAAAACTGTTTTTT. It translates to CASSSGGQGRKLFF.

The chain recombines TRBV5-1 with TRBJ2-5; D is unclear. The germline V and J ends were trimmed by 7 bases and 5 bases, with 21 bases remaining between them. The germline V gene encodes CDR1 SGHRS and CDR2 YFSETQ. CDR3 length: 15 amino acids. The CDR3, as DNA: TGCGCCAGCCGTATCTCGGGTGAGCGCCGGGAGACCCAGTACTTC. It specifies CASRISGERRETQYF.

Concerning this clone: Distinct nucleotide sequences in the sample also encode this CDR3. The genes are TRBV5-4 and TRBJ2-3; 13 bases fit TRBD2. Germline V gene sequence: CDR1 SGHNT, CDR2 YYREEE (reference sequence). J lost 3 bases, V lost 3 bases, and 4 bases had no gene match. The CDR3 is 16 amino acids. The CDR3 DNA reads as TGTGCCAGCAGCTCTAGGACTAGCGGGAGAACAGATACGCAGTATTTT. Encoded protein: CASSSRTSGRTDTQYF.

V and J are TRBV13 and TRBJ1-1; D is unresolved. CDR1 and CDR2 (germline): PRHDT, FYEKMQ (reference sequence). The CDR3 is 13 amino acids. Trimming cost V 2 bases and J 7 bases, with 11 bases left between them. This CDR3 is CASSLKTKLEAFF. The CDR3 DNA sequence: TGTGCCAGCAGCTTAAAAACCAAACTTGAAGCTTTCTTT. The complete variable domain, with remaining parts taken from reference TRBV13 and TRBJ1-1, reads AAGVIQSPRHLIKEKRETATLKCYPIPRHDTVYWYQQGPGQDPQFLISFYEKMQSDKGSIPDRFSAQQFSDYHSELNMSSLELGDSALYFCASSLKTKLEAFFGQGTRLTVV.

The chain carries TRBV2 and TRBJ1-2; D is possibly TRBD1 (5 bases). The V gene lost 4 bases and the J gene lost 7 bases, with 16 bases spanning the gap. The CDR3 is 14 residues long. CDR1 is SNHLY and CDR2 is FYNNEI in the germline V gene. The chain's CDR3 is CASSVSRPGGGYTF. The CDR3 nucleotides are TGTGCCAGCAGTGTTAGCCGTCCGGGGGGTGGCTACACCTTC.

Of note for this clone: Other nucleotide sequences from this sample produce the same CDR3. V usage is TRBV7-6 and J usage is TRBJ2-1; the D gene is possibly TRBD2 (5 bases). This CDR3 comprises 15 residues. Germline-derived CDR1 and CDR2 are SGHVS and FNYEAQ. V lost 5 bases and J 0 bases, leaving 11 bases between the germline ends. CDR3 bases: TGTGCCAGCAGCCTGAGCGGAAGCTCCTACAATGAGCAGTTCTTC. This sequence encodes CASSLSGSSYNEQFF.

J is TRBJ2-5 and V is TRBV5-8; D may be TRBD2 (6 bases). CDR3 length: 13 amino acids. Per the germline V gene, CDR1 is SGHTS and CDR2 is YDEGEE. V dropped 1 base and J dropped 5 bases, with 9 bases sitting between them. CDR3 loop: CASSLWGVETQYF. The CDR3 DNA sequence: TGTGCCAGCAGCTTGTGGGGGGTTGAGACCCAGTACTTC.

About this clone: The same CDR3 also results from other DNA sequences found in this sample. The chain uses TRBV28 and TRBJ2-7; D gene unclear. Germline-derived CDR1 and CDR2 are MDHEN and SYDVKM. Trimming pared 3 bases from V and 1 base from J, leaving 10 bases between. CDR3 length equals 14 residues. The chain's CDR3 is CASSFRGSSYEQYF. The CDR3 DNA is TGTGCCAGCAGTTTTCGCGGCAGTTCCTACGAGCAGTACTTC. The entire variable domain, with the rest obtained from reference TRBV28 and TRBJ2-7, is as follows: DVKVTQSSRYLVKRTGEKVFLECVQDMDHENMFWYRQDPGLGLRLIYFSYDVKMKEKGDIPEGYSVSREKKERFSLILESASTNQTSMYLCASSFRGSSYEQYFGPGTRLTVT.

This clone was counted a single time. The chain uses TRBV7-3 and TRBJ2-7; weak D call: TRBD1 (5 bases). The V end lost 5 bases, the J end lost 7 bases, and 15 bases lay between the germline ends. The V gene's germline CDR1 is SGHTA and CDR2 FQGTGA. This CDR3 has 13 amino acids. The CDR3 DNA sequence: TGTGCCAGCAGCCAAAGCAGGGCAGGGGAGCAGTACTTC. As protein: CASSQSRAGEQYF.

This chain connects TRBV7-9 to TRBJ1-5, with D unresolved. V was cut by 5 bases and J by 5 bases, with 13 bases left in between. In germline, CDR1 is SEHNR, CDR2 FQNEAQ (reference sequence). The CDR3 extends over 14 amino acids. Here the CDR3 DNA reads TGTGCCAGCAGCCCCGTGGGGAACCATCAGCCCCAGCATTTT. It translates to CASSPVGNHQPQHF.

This sequence joins TRBV18 and TRBJ2-3; maybe TRBD1 (5 bases). Germline lookup yields CDR1 KGHSH and CDR2 LQKENI. The CDR3 contains 16 residues. V dropped 1 base and J dropped 4 bases, with 15 bases sitting between them. The CDR3: CASSPLTSGPPDTQYF. DNA for the CDR3: TGTGCCAGCTCACCACTCACCTCAGGGCCCCCAGATACGCAGTATTTT.

This clone was found once. Other DNA sequences in the same sample also yield this CDR3. This chain connects TRBV27 to TRBJ1-5, with a weak D call TRBD1 (6 bases). The CDR3 extends over 15 amino acids. Germline V CDR1 and CDR2: MNHEY, SMNVEV (reference sequence). Trimming removed 4 bases at V and 0 bases at J, with 10 bases between. The CDR3 loop reads CASSSDRYSNQPQHF. In DNA, the CDR3 is TGTGCCAGCAGTTCCGACAGGTATAGCAATCAGCCCCAGCATTTT.